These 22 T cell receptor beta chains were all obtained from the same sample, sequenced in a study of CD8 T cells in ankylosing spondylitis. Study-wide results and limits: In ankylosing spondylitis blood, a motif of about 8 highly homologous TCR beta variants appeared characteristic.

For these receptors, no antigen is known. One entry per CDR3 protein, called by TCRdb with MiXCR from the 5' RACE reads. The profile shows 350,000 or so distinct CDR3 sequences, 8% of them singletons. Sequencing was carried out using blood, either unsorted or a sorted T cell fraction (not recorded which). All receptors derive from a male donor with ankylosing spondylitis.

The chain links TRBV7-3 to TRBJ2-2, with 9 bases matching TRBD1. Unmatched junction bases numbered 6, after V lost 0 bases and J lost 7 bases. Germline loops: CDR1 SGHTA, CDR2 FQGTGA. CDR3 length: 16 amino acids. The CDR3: CASSLTGTGNHGELFF. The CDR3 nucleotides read TGTGCCAGCAGCTTAACGGGGACAGGGAACCACGGGGAGCTGTTTTTT.

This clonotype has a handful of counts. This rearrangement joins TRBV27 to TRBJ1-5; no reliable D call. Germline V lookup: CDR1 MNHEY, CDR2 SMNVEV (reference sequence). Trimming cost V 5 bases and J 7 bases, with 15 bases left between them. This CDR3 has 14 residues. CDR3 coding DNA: TGTGCCAGCAGTCCCTACGGCCGGCACCAGCCCCAGCATTTT. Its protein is CASSPYGRHQPQHF.

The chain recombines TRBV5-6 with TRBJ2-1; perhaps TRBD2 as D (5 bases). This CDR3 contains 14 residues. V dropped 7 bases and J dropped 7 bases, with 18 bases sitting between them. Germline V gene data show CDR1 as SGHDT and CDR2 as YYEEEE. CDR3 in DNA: TGTGCCAGCGCCCGGGTTAGCGAGAGGAATGAGCAGTTCTTC. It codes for CASARVSERNEQFF.

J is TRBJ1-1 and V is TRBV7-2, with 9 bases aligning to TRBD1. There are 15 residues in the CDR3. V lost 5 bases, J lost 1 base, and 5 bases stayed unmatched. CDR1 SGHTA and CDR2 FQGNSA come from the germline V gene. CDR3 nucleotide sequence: TGTGCCAGCAGCAAACAGGGGGCAGCGAACACTGAAGCTTTCTTT. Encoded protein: CASSKQGAANTEAFF.

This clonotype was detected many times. The CDR3, as DNA: TGCAGTGCTAGGGACGAAAATGAGCAGTTCTTC. Encoded protein: CSARDENEQFF. The chain links TRBV20-1 to TRBJ2-1, with D unresolved. The CDR3 has 11 amino acids. Germline CDR1 and CDR2: DFQATT and SNEGSKA (reference sequence). Trimming cost V 3 bases and J 7 bases, with 7 bases left between them.

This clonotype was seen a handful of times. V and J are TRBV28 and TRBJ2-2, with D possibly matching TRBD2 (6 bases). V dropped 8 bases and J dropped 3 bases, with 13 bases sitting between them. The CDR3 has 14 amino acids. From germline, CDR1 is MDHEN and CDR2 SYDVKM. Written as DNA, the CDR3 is TGTGCCAGCGGCGGGGACGGGTACACCGGGGAGCTGTTTTTT. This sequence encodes CASGGDGYTGELFF.

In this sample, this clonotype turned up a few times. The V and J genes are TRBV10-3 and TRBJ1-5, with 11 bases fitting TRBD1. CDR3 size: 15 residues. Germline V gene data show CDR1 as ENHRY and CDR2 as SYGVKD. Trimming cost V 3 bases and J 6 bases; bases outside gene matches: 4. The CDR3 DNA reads TGTGCCATCAGTGATGGACAGGGGGCGGGTCAGCCCCAGCATTTT. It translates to CAISDGQGAGQPQHF.

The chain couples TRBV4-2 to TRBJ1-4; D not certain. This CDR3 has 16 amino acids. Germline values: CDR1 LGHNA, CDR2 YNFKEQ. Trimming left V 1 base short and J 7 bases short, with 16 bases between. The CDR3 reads CASSQVRRTLGEKLFF. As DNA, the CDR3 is TGTGCCAGCAGCCAAGTGCGACGGACGTTGGGTGAAAAACTGTTTTTT.

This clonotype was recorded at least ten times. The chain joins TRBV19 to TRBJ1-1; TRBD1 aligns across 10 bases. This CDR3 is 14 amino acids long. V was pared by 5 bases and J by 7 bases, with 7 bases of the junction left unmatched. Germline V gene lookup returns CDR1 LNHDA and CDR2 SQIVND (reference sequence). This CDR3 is CASSSRQGAGEAFF. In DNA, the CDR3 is TGTGCCAGTAGTTCTCGACAGGGGGCAGGTGAAGCTTTCTTT. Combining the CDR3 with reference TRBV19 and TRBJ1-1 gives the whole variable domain DGGITQSPKYLFRKEGQNVTLSCEQNLNHDAMYWYRQDPGQGLRLIYYSQIVNDFQKGDIAEGYSVSREKKESFPLTVTSAQKNPTAFYLCASSSRQGAGEAFFGQGTRLTVV.

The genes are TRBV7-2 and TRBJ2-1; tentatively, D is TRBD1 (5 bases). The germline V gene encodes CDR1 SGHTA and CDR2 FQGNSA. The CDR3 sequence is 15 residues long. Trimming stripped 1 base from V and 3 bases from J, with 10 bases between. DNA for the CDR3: TGTGCCAGCAGCTTAGAGGCAGGGTTCTACAATGAGCAGTTCTTC. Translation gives CASSLEAGFYNEQFF.

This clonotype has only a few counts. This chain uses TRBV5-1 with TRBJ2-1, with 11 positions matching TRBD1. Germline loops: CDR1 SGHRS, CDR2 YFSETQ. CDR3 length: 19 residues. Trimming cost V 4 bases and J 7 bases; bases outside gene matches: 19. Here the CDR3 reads CASSRDRGWERVRVNEQFF. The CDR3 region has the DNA TGCGCCAGCAGCCGGGACAGGGGGTGGGAGCGGGTAAGAGTGAATGAGCAGTTCTTC.

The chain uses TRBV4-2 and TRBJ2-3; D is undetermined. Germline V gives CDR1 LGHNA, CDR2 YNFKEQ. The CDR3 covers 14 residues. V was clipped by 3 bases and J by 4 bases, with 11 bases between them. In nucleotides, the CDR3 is TGTGCCAGCAGCCAGGAGCTAGGCCCAGATACGCAGTATTTT. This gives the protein CASSQELGPDTQYF.

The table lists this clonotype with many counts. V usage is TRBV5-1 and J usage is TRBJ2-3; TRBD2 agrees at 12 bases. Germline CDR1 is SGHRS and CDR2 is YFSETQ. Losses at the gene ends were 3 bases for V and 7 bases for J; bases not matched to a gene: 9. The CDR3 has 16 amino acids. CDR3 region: CASSWETSGRANTQYF. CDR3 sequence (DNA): TGCGCCAGCAGCTGGGAGACTAGCGGGAGAGCAAATACGCAGTATTTT.

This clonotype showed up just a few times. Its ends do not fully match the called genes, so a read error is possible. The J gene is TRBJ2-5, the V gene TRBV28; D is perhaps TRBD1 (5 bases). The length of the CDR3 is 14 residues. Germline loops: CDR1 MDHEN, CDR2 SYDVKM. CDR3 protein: CASSSRGSQATQYF. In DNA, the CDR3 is TGTGCCAGCAGTTCAAGGGGCAGCCAAGCGACCCAGTACTTC.

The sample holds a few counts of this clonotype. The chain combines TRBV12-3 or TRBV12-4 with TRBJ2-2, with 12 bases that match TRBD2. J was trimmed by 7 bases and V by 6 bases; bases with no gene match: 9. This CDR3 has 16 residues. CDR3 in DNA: TGTGCCAGCAGCCTTCCGGGACTAGCGGGTTACGGGGAGCTGTTTTTT. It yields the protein CASSLPGLAGYGELFF.

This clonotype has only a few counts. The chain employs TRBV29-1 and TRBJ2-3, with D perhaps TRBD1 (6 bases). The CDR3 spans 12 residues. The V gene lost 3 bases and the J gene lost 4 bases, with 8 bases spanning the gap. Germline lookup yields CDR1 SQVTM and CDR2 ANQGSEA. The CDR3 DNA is TGCAGCGTTGAGGGGGCGGCAGATACGCAGTATTTT. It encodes CSVEGAADTQYF.

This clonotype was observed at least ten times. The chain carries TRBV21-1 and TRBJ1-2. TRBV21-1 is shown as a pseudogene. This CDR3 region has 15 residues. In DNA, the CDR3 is TGTGCCAGCAATTACGGGCAGCGAGCTAACTATGGCTACACCTTC. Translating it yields CASNYGQRANYGYTF.

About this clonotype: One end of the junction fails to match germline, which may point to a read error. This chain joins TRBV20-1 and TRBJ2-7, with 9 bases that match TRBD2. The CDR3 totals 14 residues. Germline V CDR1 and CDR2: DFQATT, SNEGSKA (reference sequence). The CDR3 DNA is TGCAGTGCTGGAGAGCGGGAGGTGTCCTACGAGCAGTACTTC. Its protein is CSAGEREVSYEQYF.

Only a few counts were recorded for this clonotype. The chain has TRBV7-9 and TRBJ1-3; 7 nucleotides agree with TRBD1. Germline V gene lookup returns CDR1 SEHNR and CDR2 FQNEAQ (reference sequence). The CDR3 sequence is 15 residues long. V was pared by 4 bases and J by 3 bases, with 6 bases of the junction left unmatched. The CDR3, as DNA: TGTGCCAGCAGCTCCGACAGGGTCGGTGGAAACACCATATATTTT. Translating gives CASSSDRVGGNTIYF.

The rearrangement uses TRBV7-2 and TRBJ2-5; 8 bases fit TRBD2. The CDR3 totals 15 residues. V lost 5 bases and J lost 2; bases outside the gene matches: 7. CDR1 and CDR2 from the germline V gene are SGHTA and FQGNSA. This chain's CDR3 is CASSRGGVGQETQYF. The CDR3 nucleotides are TGTGCCAGCAGCCGGGGGGGGGTCGGACAAGAGACCCAGTACTTC. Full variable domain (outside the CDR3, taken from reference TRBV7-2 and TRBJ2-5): GAGVSQSPSNKVTEKGKDVELRCDPISGHTALYWYRQSLGQGLEFLIYFQGNSAPDKSGLPSDRFSAERTGGSVSTLTIQRTQQEDSAVYLCASSRGGVGQETQYFGPGTRLLVL.

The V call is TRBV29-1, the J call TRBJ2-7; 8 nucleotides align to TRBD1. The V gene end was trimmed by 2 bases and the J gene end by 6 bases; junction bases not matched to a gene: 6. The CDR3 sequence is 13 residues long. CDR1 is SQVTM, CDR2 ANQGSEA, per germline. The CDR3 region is CSVEPRGQSEQYF. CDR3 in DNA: TGCAGCGTTGAACCCAGGGGGCAATCCGAGCAGTACTTC.

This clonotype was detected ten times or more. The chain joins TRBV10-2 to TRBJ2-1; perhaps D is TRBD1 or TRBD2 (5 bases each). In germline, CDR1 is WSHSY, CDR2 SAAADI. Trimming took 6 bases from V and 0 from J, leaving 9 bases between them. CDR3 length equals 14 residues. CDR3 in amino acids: CASRRDGSYNEQFF. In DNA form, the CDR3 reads TGCGCCAGCAGGAGGGACGGCTCCTACAATGAGCAGTTCTTC.